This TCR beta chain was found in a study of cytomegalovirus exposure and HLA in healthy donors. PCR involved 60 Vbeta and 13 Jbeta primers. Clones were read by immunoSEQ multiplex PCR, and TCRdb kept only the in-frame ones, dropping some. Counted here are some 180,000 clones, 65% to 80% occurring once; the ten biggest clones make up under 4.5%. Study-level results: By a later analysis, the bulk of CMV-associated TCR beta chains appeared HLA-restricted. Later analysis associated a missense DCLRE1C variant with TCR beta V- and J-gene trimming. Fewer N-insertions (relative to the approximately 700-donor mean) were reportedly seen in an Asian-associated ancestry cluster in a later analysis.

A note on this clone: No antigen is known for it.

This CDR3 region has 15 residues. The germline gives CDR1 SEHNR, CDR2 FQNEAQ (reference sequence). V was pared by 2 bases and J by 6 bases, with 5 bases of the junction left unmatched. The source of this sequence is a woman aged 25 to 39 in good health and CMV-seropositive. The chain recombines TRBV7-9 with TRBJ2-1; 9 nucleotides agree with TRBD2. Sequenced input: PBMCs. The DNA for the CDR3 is TGTGCCAGCAGCTTACTTGCGGGGGGGCCCAATGAGCAGTTCTTC. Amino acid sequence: CASSLLAGGPNEQFF.